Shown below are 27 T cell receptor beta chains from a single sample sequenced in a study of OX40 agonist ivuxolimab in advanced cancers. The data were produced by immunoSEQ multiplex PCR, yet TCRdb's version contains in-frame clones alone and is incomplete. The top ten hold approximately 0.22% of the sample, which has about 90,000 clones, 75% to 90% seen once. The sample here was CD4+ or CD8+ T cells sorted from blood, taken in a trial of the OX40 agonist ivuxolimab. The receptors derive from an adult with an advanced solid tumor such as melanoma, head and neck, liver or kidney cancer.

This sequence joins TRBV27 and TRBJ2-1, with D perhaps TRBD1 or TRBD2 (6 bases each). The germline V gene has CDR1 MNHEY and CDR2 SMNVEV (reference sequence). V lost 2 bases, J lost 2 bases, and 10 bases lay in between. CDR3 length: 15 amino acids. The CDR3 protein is CASSLIGGTYNEQFF. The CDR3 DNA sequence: TGTGCCAGCAGTTTAATAGGGGGGACCTACAATGAGCAGTTCTTC.

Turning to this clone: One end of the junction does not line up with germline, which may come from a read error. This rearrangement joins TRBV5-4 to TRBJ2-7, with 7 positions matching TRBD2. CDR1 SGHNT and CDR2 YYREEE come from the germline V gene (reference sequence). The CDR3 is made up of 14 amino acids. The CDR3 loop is CASGLIGLAYEQYF. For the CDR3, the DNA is TGTGCCAGCGGCTTGATTGGACTAGCCTACGAGCAGTACTTC.

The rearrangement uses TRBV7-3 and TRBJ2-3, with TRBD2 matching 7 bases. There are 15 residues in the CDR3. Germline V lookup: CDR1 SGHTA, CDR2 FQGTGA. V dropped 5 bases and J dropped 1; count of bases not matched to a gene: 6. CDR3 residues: CASSPLGGGTDTQYF. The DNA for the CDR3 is TGTGCCAGCAGCCCCCTGGGGGGGGGCACAGATACGCAGTATTTT.

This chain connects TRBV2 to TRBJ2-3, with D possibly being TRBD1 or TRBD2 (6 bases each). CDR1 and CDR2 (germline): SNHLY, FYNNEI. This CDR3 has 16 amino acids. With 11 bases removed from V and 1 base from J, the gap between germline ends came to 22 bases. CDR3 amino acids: CAGRHRGDIGTDTQYF. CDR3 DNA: TGTGCCGGCCGTCACCGCGGGGACATCGGCACAGATACGCAGTATTTT.

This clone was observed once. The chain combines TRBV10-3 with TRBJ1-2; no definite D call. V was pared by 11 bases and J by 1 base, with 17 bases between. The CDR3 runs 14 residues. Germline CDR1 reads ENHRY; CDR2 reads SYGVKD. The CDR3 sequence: CAAHSSLNNYGYTF. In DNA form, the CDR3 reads TGTGCCGCCCATTCTAGCCTGAATAACTATGGCTACACCTTC.

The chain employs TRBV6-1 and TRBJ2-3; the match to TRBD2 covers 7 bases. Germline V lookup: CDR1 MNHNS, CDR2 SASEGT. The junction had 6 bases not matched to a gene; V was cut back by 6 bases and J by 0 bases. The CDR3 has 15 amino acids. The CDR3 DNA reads TGTGCCAGCAGAAGGACTAGTGAGAGCACAGATACGCAGTATTTT. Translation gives CASRRTSESTDTQYF.

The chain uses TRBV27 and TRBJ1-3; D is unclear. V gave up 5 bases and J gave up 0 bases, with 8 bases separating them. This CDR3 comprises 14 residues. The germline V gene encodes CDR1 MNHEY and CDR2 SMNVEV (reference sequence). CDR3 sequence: CASSAVSSGNTIYF. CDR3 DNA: TGTGCCAGCAGTGCCGTCTCCTCTGGAAACACCATATATTTT.

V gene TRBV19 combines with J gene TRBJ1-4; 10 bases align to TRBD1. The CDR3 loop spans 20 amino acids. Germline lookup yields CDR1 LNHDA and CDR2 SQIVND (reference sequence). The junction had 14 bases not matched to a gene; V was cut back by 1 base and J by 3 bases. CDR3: CASSIVVPPPGQGSNEKLFF. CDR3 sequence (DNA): TGTGCCAGTAGTATAGTGGTCCCTCCCCCGGGACAGGGGTCTAATGAAAAACTGTTTTTT.

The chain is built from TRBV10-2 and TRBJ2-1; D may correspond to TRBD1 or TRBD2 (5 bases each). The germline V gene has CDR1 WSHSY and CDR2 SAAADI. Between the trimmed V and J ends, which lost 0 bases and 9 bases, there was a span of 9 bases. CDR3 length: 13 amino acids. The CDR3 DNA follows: TGCGCCAGCAGTGAGTCTGTTGGGGGTGAGCAGTTCTTC. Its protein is CASSESVGGEQFF.

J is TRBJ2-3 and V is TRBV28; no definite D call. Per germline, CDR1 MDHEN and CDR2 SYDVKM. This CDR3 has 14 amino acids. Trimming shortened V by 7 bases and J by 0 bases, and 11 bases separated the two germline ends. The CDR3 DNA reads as TGTGCCAGCAAAGGCGCTAGTAGCACAGATACGCAGTATTTT. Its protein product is CASKGASSTDTQYF.

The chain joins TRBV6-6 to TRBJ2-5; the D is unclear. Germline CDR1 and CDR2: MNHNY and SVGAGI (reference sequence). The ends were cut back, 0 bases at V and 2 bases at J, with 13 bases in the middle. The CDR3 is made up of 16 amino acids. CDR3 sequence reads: CASSYSNPGTQETQYF. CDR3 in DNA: TGTGCCAGCAGTTACTCGAATCCAGGAACACAAGAGACCCAGTACTTC.

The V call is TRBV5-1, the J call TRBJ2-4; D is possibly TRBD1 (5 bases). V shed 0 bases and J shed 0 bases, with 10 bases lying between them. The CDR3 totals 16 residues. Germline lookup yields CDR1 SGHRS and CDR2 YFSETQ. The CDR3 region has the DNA TGCGCCAGCAGCTTGGGACAGATTATAGCCAAAAACATTCAGTACTTC. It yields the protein CASSLGQIIAKNIQYF.

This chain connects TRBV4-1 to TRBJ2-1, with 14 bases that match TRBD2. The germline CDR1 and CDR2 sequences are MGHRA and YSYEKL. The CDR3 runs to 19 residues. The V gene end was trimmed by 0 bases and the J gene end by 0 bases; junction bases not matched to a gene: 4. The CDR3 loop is CASSQETSGGDLSYNEQFF. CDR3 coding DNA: TGCGCCAGCAGCCAAGAGACTAGCGGGGGGGACCTCTCCTACAATGAGCAGTTCTTC.

CDR3 DNA: TGTGCCAGCAGTCCGCCGACAGGGAGGCAGCCCCAGCATTTT. Translated, it gives CASSPPTGRQPQHF. The chain couples TRBV28 to TRBJ1-5; 7 bases align to TRBD1. V shed 5 bases and J 7 bases; nucleotides not matched to a gene: 8. The CDR3 is 14 residues long. CDR1 and CDR2 from the germline V gene are MDHEN and SYDVKM.

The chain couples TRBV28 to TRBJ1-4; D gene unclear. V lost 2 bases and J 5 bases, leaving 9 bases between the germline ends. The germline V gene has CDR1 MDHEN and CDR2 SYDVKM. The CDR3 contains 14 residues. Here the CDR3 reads CASSLGSPNEKLFF. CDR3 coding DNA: TGTGCCAGCAGTTTAGGTAGTCCCAATGAAAAACTGTTTTTT.

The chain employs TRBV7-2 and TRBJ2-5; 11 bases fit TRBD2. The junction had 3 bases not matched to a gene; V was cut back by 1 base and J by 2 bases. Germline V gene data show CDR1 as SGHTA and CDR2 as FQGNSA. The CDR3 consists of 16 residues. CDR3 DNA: TGTGCCAGCAGCTTAGGGACTAGCGGGCAACAAGAGACCCAGTACTTC. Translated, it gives CASSLGTSGQQETQYF.

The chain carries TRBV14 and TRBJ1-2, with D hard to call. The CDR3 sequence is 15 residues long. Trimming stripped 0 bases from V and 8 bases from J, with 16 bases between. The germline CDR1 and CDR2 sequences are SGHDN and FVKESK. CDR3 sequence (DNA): TGTGCCAGCAGCCAAGATCTGATGGAGGGTCGAGGCTACACCTTC. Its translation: CASSQDLMEGRGYTF.

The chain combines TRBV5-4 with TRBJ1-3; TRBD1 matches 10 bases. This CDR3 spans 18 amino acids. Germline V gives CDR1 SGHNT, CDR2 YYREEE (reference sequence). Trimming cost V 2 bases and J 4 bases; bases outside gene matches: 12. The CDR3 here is CASSFLGQGLGRGNTIYF. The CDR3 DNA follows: TGTGCCAGCAGCTTTCTGGGACAGGGGTTAGGACGCGGAAACACCATATATTTT.

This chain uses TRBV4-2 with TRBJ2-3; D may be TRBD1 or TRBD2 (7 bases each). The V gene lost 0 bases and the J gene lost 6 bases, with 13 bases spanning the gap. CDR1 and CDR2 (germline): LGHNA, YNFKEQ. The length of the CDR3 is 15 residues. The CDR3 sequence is CASSQDLQGGDTQYF. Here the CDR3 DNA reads TGTGCCAGCAGCCAAGATCTTCAGGGGGGGGATACGCAGTATTTT.

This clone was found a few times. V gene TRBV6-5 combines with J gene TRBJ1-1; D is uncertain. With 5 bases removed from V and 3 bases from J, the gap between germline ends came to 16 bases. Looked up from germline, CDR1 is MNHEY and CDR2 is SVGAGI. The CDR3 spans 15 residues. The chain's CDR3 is CASSGVSGGDTEAFF. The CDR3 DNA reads TGTGCCAGCAGTGGAGTCTCTGGCGGGGACACTGAAGCTTTCTTT.

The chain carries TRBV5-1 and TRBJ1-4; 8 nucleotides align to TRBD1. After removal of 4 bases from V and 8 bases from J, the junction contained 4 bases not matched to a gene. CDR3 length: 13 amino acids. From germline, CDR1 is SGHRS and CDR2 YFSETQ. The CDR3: CASSKQGGEKLFF. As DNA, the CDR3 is TGCGCCAGCAGCAAACAGGGGGGCGAAAAACTGTTTTTT.

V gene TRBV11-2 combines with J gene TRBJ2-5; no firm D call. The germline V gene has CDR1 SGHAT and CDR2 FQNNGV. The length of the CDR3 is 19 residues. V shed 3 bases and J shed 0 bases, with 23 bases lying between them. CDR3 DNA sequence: TGTGCCAGCAGCTTGATCCTCGGCGGATTCCGAAGGGACCAAGAGACCCAGTACTTC. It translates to CASSLILGGFRRDQETQYF. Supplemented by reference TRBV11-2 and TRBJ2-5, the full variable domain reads EAGVAQSPRYKIIEKRQSVAFWCNPISGHATLYWYQQILGQGPKLLIQFQNNGVVDDSQLPKDRFSAERLKGVDSTLKIQPAKLEDSAVYLCASSLILGGFRRDQETQYFGPGTRLLVL.

The DNA of the CDR3 is TGTGCCAGCAGCAGTCTCGGGTATGGCTACACCTTC. Its protein product is CASSSLGYGYTF. The chain links TRBV28 to TRBJ1-2; D not resolved. The CDR3 has 12 residues. Germline values: CDR1 MDHEN, CDR2 SYDVKM. V was cut by 6 bases and J by 5 bases, with 10 bases left in between.

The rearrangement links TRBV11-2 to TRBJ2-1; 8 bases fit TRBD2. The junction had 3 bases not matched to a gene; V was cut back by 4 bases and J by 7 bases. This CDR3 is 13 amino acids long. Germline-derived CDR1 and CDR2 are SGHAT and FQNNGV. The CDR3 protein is CASSSRLANEQFF. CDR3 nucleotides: TGTGCCAGCAGCTCGCGACTAGCGAATGAGCAGTTCTTC.

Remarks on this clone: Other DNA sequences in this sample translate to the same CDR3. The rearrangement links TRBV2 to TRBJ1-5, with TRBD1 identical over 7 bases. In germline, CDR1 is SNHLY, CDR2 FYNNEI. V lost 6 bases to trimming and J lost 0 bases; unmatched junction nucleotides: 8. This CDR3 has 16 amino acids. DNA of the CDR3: TGTGCCAGCAGGGGGGGACAGTTGTATAGCAATCAGCCCCAGCATTTT. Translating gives CASRGGQLYSNQPQHF.

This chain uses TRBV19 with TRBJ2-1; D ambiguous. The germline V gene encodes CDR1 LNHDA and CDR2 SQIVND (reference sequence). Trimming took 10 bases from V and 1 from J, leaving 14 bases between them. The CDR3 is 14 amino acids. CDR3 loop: CATNQGFSYNEQFF. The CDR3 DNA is TGTGCCACAAATCAAGGGTTTTCCTACAATGAGCAGTTCTTC.

CDR3 coding DNA: TGTGCCAGCAGTGAACAGGGGAACACCGGGGAGCTGTTTTTT. Translation: CASSEQGNTGELFF. The rearrangement uses TRBV2 and TRBJ2-2; a possible D gene is TRBD1 (5 bases). Germline V gene sequence: CDR1 SNHLY, CDR2 FYNNEI. The CDR3 loop spans 14 amino acids. The V end was cut by 2 bases, the J end by 1 base, with 5 bases between. The whole variable domain, remainder taken from reference TRBV2 and TRBJ2-2, is EPEVTQTPSHQVTQMGQEVILRCVPISNHLYFYWYRQILGQKVEFLVSFYNNEISEKSEIFDDQFSVERPDGSNFTLKIRSTKLEDSAMYFCASSEQGNTGELFFGEGSRLTVL.